This T cell receptor beta chain was documented in a study of blood T cell repertoires in COVID-19. Study context: Nucleic acid was either cDNA or gDNA, and it came from T cells, B-cell-depleted T cells, or PBMCs.

In the original analysis: Amplification of reference gene primers was used by the study to estimate nucleated cell counts. Method: immunoSEQ multiplex PCR; TCRdb's copy keeps in-frame clones and lacks some. The V and J calls and clone size are taken from that table; D and trimming were inferred from the DNA. The table has approximately 300,000 clones, roughly 82% seen once; the top ten hold under 2%. The receptor comes from a woman between 50 and 59 years old with acute or convalescent COVID-19. The sequenced material came from peripheral blood.

The CDR3 sequence is CASSEGRAIYEQYF. CDR3 nucleotide sequence: TGTGCCAGCAGTGAAGGGAGGGCCATCTACGAGCAGTACTTC. The rearrangement uses TRBV6-1 and TRBJ2-7, with D tentatively TRBD2 (6 bases). Germline V gene data show CDR1 as MNHNS and CDR2 as SASEGT. The CDR3 runs 14 residues. V shed 1 base and J shed 3 bases, with 10 bases lying between them.